One and the same sample provided the 3 T cell receptor beta chains below, sequenced in a study of CXCR3-negative and CXCR3-positive naive CD8 T cells (dated by TCRdb to the late 2010s). On the study overall, not on this receptor specifically: Compared with CXCR3-negative naive cells, CXCR3-positive naive cells had TRB CDR3s with higher hydrophobicity (lower Kidera factor 4), lower energy, and higher strength and volume indices.

The listed sequencing device is NextSeq 550. The Human TCR Profiling Kit (MiLaboratory) was used to make UMI-labeled 5' RACE TRB cDNA libraries. Reads reprocessed by TCRdb are summarized as one entry per CDR3 protein sequence, and DNA is absent. This sample's clone table shows about 84,000 distinct CDR3 sequences. The ten largest clones represent 0.55% to 0.8% of the sample. No antigen has been identified for these receptors. Specimen: naive CXCR3+ CD8+ T cells from blood. This specimen's cell subset or site label, interpreted: CD45RO-CCR7+CD27+CD95- naive CD8+ T cells expressing CXCR3 (TNR3+). The receptors were sampled from a human donor in good health. Some clones in this sample may be carry-over from other donors' samples.

The rearrangement uses TRBV28 and TRBJ2-7; TCRdb selects TRBD1, and the lack of DNA leaves this call unchecked. Germline CDR1 and CDR2: MDHEN and SYDVKM. The CDR3 is 14 residues long. Here the CDR3 reads CASSFRDRGGEQYF.

The chain uses TRBV12-3 or TRBV12-4 and TRBJ2-7; TCRdb's D gene call, TRBD2, goes unchecked for lack of DNA. The CDR3 has 14 amino acids. CDR3 loop: CASSSPDHYYEQYF.

V and J are TRBV15 and TRBJ2-5; TCRdb selects TRBD1, and the lack of DNA leaves this call unchecked. Germline CDR1 is LNHNV and CDR2 is YYDKDF (reference sequence). The CDR3 spans 16 residues. This CDR3 reads CATSTPGQGAEETQYF.